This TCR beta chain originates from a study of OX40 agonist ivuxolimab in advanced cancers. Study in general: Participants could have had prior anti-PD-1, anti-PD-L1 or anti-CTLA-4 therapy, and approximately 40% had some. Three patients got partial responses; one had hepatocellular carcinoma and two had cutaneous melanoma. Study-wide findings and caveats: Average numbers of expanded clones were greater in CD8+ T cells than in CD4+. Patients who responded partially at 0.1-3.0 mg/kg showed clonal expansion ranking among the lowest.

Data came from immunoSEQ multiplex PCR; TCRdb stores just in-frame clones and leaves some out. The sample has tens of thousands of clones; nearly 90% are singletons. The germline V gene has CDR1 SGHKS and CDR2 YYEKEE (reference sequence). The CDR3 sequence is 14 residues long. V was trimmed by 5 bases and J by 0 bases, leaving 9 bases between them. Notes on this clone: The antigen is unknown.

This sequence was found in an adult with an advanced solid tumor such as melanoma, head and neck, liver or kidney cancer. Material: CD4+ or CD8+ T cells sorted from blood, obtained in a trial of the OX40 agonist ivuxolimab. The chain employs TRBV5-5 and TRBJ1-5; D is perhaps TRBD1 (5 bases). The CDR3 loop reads CASSPQDSNQPQHF. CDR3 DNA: TGTGCCAGCAGTCCACAGGATAGCAATCAGCCCCAGCATTTT.